This TCR beta chain originates from a study of shared clonotypes between healthy human individuals. Measured with immunoSEQ multiplex PCR; TCRdb has only the in-frame clones, and not every one. The sample consists of roughly 2 million clones, roughly 94% of them appearing once. Only Caucasian adults living in Nashville, Tennessee served as donors. The source material was naive CD4+ T cells sorted from blood. This sample's subset: CD45RA+ positively selected. This clonotype was sampled from a young man in good health.

The CDR3 sequence is CASSPPTRHNEQFF. CDR3 in DNA: TGTGCCAGCAGCCCCCCGACTCGTCACAATGAGCAGTTCTTC. The chain couples TRBV9 to TRBJ2-1, with D hard to call. V gave up 4 bases and J gave up 5 bases, with 13 bases separating them. The CDR3 runs to 14 residues. Germline CDR1 is SGDLS and CDR2 is YYNGEE.